The 30 T cell receptor beta chains in this list originate from one sample, sequenced in a study of graft-versus-host responses after intestinal transplantation. Grafts had their tissue processed, releasing intraepithelial and lamina propria lymphocytes. Method: immunoSEQ multiplex PCR; TCRdb's copy keeps in-frame clones and lacks some. The table includes around 3,000 clones, roughly four fifths detected once. This material consisted of ileum tissue, taken roughly 5 and 7 days after intestinal transplantation. These receptors all stem from a human patient who received an intestinal transplant, so some T cells may come from the graft donor.

This sequence joins TRBV7-9 and TRBJ1-4; TRBD1 agrees at 7 bases. V was pared by 6 bases and J by 8 bases, with 6 bases of the junction left unmatched. This CDR3 spans 13 amino acids. Germline V CDR1 and CDR2: SEHNR, FQNEAQ (reference sequence). The CDR3, as DNA: TGTGCCAGCAGGGGACAGCCTTCCGAAAAACTGTTTTTT. Amino acid sequence: CASRGQPSEKLFF.

The chain carries TRBV6-5 and TRBJ2-3; 11 nucleotides align to TRBD2. After removal of 4 bases from V and 4 bases from J, the junction contained 4 bases not matched to a gene. CDR1 and CDR2 from the germline V gene are MNHEY and SVGAGI. The CDR3 length is 15 residues. CDR3 region: CASSFLSGGADTQYF. The CDR3 coding sequence is TGTGCCAGCAGTTTCCTTAGCGGGGGGGCAGATACGCAGTATTTT.

The CDR3 sequence: CASSLDRETQYF. The CDR3 nucleotides are TGCGCCAGCAGCTTGGACAGGGAGACCCAGTACTTC. The chain employs TRBV5-1 and TRBJ2-5; TRBD1 might be the D (5 bases). The germline V gene has CDR1 SGHRS and CDR2 YFSETQ. Trimming stripped 0 bases from V and 5 bases from J, with 5 bases between. This CDR3 has 12 residues.

This clone has only a few counts. V usage is TRBV25-1 and J usage is TRBJ2-4, with 9 nucleotides matching TRBD2. The CDR3 contains 15 residues. Germline values: CDR1 MGHDK, CDR2 SYGVNS. With 4 bases clipped from V and 1 base from J, the junction kept 2 bases outside the gene matches. CDR3 DNA: TGTGCCAGCAGTGCGCGGGAGGGGGCCAAAAACATTCAGTACTTC. Protein sequence: CASSAREGAKNIQYF.

In this sample, this clone turned up once. CDR3 nucleotide sequence: TGTGCCTGGAGTGTAGGGACCGACACAGATACGCAGTATTTT. Translation: CAWSVGTDTDTQYF. J is TRBJ2-3 and V is TRBV30, with D tentatively TRBD1 or TRBD2 (5 bases each). The V end was cut by 0 bases, the J end by 2 bases, with 9 bases between. Germline V lookup: CDR1 GTSNPN, CDR2 SVGIG (reference sequence). The CDR3 is 14 amino acids.

This chain joins TRBV5-5 and TRBJ2-3, with D perhaps given as TRBD1 or TRBD2 (5 bases each). Germline CDR1 SGHKS, CDR2 YYEKEE (reference sequence). This CDR3 spans 15 amino acids. V was clipped by 3 bases and J by 2 bases, with 13 bases between them. CDR3 amino acids: CASSSGGHPTDTQYF. CDR3 DNA sequence: TGTGCCAGCAGCTCAGGAGGACACCCCACAGATACGCAGTATTTT.

Only a few counts were recorded for this clone. J is TRBJ1-4 and V is TRBV25-1, with D uncertain. The CDR3 sequence is 15 residues long. Germline assignment: CDR1 MGHDK and CDR2 SYGVNS. V lost 1 base, J lost 0 bases, and 6 bases lay in between. The CDR3 here is CASSESSTTNEKLFF. CDR3 nucleotides: TGTGCCAGCAGTGAATCCTCCACAACTAATGAAAAACTGTTTTTT.

This chain uses TRBV21-1 with TRBJ1-3. TRBV21-1 is a pseudogene locus. This CDR3 region has 20 residues. CDR3 bases: TGTGCCAGCAGCTTACTCCGGAGGGGCTTCCTCATTTCTTCTGGAAACACCATATATTTT. This encodes CASSLLRRGFLISSGNTIYF.

The rearrangement links TRBV6-5 to TRBJ2-1; no clear D. This CDR3 spans 13 amino acids. Trimming left V 3 bases short and J 3 bases short, with 6 bases between. Germline lookup yields CDR1 MNHEY and CDR2 SVGAGI. CDR3 sequence reads: CASSYRLYNEQFF. DNA of the CDR3: TGTGCCAGCAGTTATCGACTCTACAATGAGCAGTTCTTC.

V usage is TRBV7-2 and J usage is TRBJ2-7; D is unclear. Germline CDR1 SGHTA, CDR2 FQGNSA. CDR3 size: 12 residues. V shed 0 bases and J shed 4 bases, with 4 bases lying between them. CDR3 loop: CASSLAPYEQYF. CDR3 in DNA: TGTGCCAGCAGCTTAGCCCCTTACGAGCAGTACTTC.

The CDR3 region has the DNA TGTGCCAGCAGCGACCAGACAGCAAGCAGAAAGACCTATGGCTACACCTTC. The encoded protein is CASSDQTASRKTYGYTF. The chain links TRBV11-2 to TRBJ1-2, with D possibly being TRBD1 (5 bases). CDR3 length: 17 amino acids. Germline V gene lookup returns CDR1 SGHAT and CDR2 FQNNGV. Trimming stripped 5 bases from V and 4 bases from J, with 23 bases between.

The chain combines TRBV25-1 with TRBJ1-6, with 9 bases that match TRBD1. Trimming removed 3 bases from V and 7 bases from J; junction bases left unmatched: 1. CDR1 is MGHDK and CDR2 is SYGVNS in the germline V gene. CDR3 length: 14 amino acids. This CDR3 reads CASSEGTGNSPLHF. The CDR3 DNA follows: TGTGCCAGCAGTGAGGGGACAGGGAATTCACCCCTCCACTTT. Full variable domain (missing parts from reference TRBV25-1 and TRBJ1-6): EADIYQTPRYLVIGTGKKITLECSQTMGHDKMYWYQQDPGMELHLIHYSYGVNSTEKGDLSSESTVSRIRTEHFPLTLESARPSHTSQYLCASSEGTGNSPLHFGNGTRLTVT.

The rearrangement links TRBV7-9 to TRBJ2-7; 12 nucleotides line up with TRBD2. J gave up 1 base and V 6 bases, and 10 bases lay outside the gene matches. This CDR3 region has 17 residues. The germline CDR1 and CDR2 sequences are SEHNR and FQNEAQ (reference sequence). CDR3 loop: CASSPGLAGHLSYEQYF. Written as DNA, the CDR3 is TGTGCCAGCAGTCCCGGACTAGCGGGACACCTTTCCTACGAGCAGTACTTC.

This chain links TRBV7-6 with TRBJ2-7, with D possibly TRBD2 on 5 matching bases. Germline V gives CDR1 SGHVS, CDR2 FNYEAQ. CDR3 length equals 14 residues. V dropped 2 bases and J dropped 4 bases, with 12 bases sitting between them. This chain's CDR3 is CASSLISEKYEQYF. CDR3 DNA sequence: TGTGCCAGCAGCTTAATTAGCGAGAAATACGAGCAGTACTTC.

Comment on this clone: In the same sample, other DNA sequences code for this CDR3. The chain carries TRBV19 and TRBJ2-7; 10 bases agree with TRBD1. Germline values: CDR1 LNHDA, CDR2 SQIVND (reference sequence). V was clipped by 5 bases and J by 6 bases; unmatched bases: 4. This CDR3 region has 13 residues. The CDR3 reads CASSLTGGAEQYF. CDR3 nucleotide sequence: TGTGCCAGTAGTTTGACAGGGGGCGCCGAGCAGTACTTC.

V is TRBV6-5 and J is TRBJ2-7; 7 bases are a match to TRBD2. The ends lost 4 bases at V and 3 bases at J; junction bases unmatched: 6. The CDR3 is made up of 14 amino acids. The germline V gene has CDR1 MNHEY and CDR2 SVGAGI. The CDR3 bases are TGTGCCAGCAGTTTTAGCGGGTCGGGCTACGAGCAGTACTTC. It yields the protein CASSFSGSGYEQYF.

The rearrangement uses TRBV11-2 and TRBJ1-4; D uncertain. The V end lost 0 bases, the J end lost 0 bases, and 2 bases lay between the germline ends. The CDR3 is 14 amino acids. The germline V gene encodes CDR1 SGHAT and CDR2 FQNNGV. CDR3 in DNA: TGTGCCAGCAGCTTAGACGCAACTAATGAAAAACTGTTTTTT. Amino acid sequence: CASSLDATNEKLFF.

The V and J genes are TRBV6-5 and TRBJ2-7; no clear D. Germline loops: CDR1 MNHEY, CDR2 SVGAGI. The CDR3 sequence is 12 residues long. V was pared by 4 bases and J by 1 base, with 5 bases between. In DNA form, the CDR3 reads TGTGCCAGCAGTTTTGGATCCTACGAGCAGTACTTC. It specifies CASSFGSYEQYF.

The V gene is TRBV30, the J gene TRBJ1-2; 8 bases agree with TRBD1. J gave up 6 bases and V 5 bases, and 2 bases lay outside the gene matches. Germline CDR1 and CDR2: GTSNPN and SVGIG (reference sequence). This CDR3 region has 11 residues. The chain's CDR3 is CAWPTGDGYTF. As DNA, the CDR3 is TGTGCCTGGCCGACAGGGGATGGCTACACCTTC.

The rearrangement links TRBV20-1 to TRBJ2-3; D ambiguous. V lost 3 bases and J 2 bases, leaving 3 bases between the germline ends. The CDR3 consists of 11 residues. The germline gives CDR1 DFQATT, CDR2 SNEGSKA (reference sequence). This CDR3 reads CSASNTDTQYF. The CDR3 DNA reads as TGCAGTGCTAGTAACACAGATACGCAGTATTTT.

V usage is TRBV7-9 and J usage is TRBJ1-1; D not resolved. CDR3 length: 14 amino acids. Per germline, CDR1 SEHNR and CDR2 FQNEAQ (reference sequence). V lost 5 bases, J lost 1 base, and 11 bases lay in between. CDR3 residues: CASSPQTRNTEAFF. CDR3 nucleotides: TGTGCCAGCAGCCCCCAGACACGGAACACTGAAGCTTTCTTT.

The chain links TRBV4-1 to TRBJ2-3, with 9 bases matching TRBD1. Looked up from germline, CDR1 is MGHRA and CDR2 is YSYEKL. The CDR3 consists of 16 residues. J lost 1 base, V lost 1 base, and 3 bases had no gene match. CDR3 sequence: CASSQVRDRGTDTQYF. The CDR3 coding sequence is TGCGCCAGCAGCCAAGTCCGGGACAGGGGCACAGATACGCAGTATTTT.

This clone occurred once. The V gene is TRBV5-6, the J gene TRBJ1-5; 8 bases are shared with TRBD1. The ends lost 5 bases at V and 6 bases at J; junction bases unmatched: 10. CDR1 SGHDT and CDR2 YYEEEE come from the germline V gene. The CDR3 is 15 amino acids. The CDR3 DNA reads TGTGCCAGCAGTCGCAACCCGGACAGGGCTCAGCCCCAGCATTTT. This translates into CASSRNPDRAQPQHF.

The V and J genes are TRBV5-8 and TRBJ1-1; unclear D gene. In germline, CDR1 is SGHTS, CDR2 YDEGEE. This CDR3 contains 12 residues. Deletions cut 0 bases from V and 4 bases from J, with 4 bases between. This CDR3 is CASSLARTEAFF. CDR3 in DNA: TGTGCCAGCAGCTTGGCCCGCACTGAAGCTTTCTTT.

There are a few counts of this clone. Here the CDR3 DNA reads TGTGCCAGCAGCTCCGGACTGTCCTACGAGCAGTACTTC. This codes for CASSSGLSYEQYF. The rearrangement links TRBV7-2 to TRBJ2-7, with D possibly being TRBD2 (5 bases). Germline CDR1 and CDR2: SGHTA and FQGNSA. This CDR3 comprises 13 residues. The V gene lost 4 bases and the J gene lost 1 base, with 8 bases spanning the gap.

The chain carries TRBV6-5 and TRBJ2-3; D uncertain. With 0 bases removed from V and 0 bases from J, the gap between germline ends came to 4 bases. CDR3 length: 14 residues. Germline CDR1 MNHEY, CDR2 SVGAGI. Here the CDR3 reads CASSYSTSTDTQYF. The CDR3 nucleotides read TGTGCCAGCAGTTACTCGACTAGCACAGATACGCAGTATTTT.

The chain couples TRBV7-9 to TRBJ2-7, with D hard to call. The CDR3 runs to 13 residues. Trimming shortened V by 3 bases and J by 0 bases, and 6 bases separated the two germline ends. In germline, CDR1 is SEHNR, CDR2 FQNEAQ (reference sequence). In DNA, the CDR3 is TGTGCCAGCAGCTTCGGCAACTCCTACGAGCAGTACTTC. Residues: CASSFGNSYEQYF.

CDR3 protein: CASSLSGLGQGIGYGYTF. The CDR3 region has the DNA TGCGCCAGCAGCTTGAGCGGGCTCGGACAGGGAATAGGGTATGGCTACACCTTC. The chain joins TRBV5-1 to TRBJ1-2, with 8 nucleotides matching TRBD1. CDR1 and CDR2 from the germline V gene are SGHRS and YFSETQ. After removal of 1 base from V and 5 bases from J, the junction contained 16 bases not matched to a gene. CDR3 length: 18 residues.

V is TRBV25-1 and J is TRBJ1-4; tentatively, D is TRBD1 (5 bases). Germline V CDR1 and CDR2: MGHDK, SYGVNS. Trimming removed 4 bases at V and 7 bases at J, with 10 bases between. CDR3 length: 13 residues. The CDR3 is CASSVGASEKLFF. The CDR3 nucleotides are TGTGCCAGCAGTGTCGGGGCGAGTGAAAAACTGTTTTTT.

In this sample, this clone turned up a few times. The rearrangement joins TRBV9 to TRBJ2-7, with a possible D match to TRBD2 (7 bases). The length of the CDR3 is 15 residues. CDR1 is SGDLS and CDR2 is YYNGEE in the germline V gene. V lost 0 bases to trimming and J lost 2 bases, with 12 bases between them. The CDR3 sequence: CASSVEPGGPYEQYF. Written as DNA, the CDR3 is TGTGCCAGCAGCGTAGAGCCGGGGGGCCCCTACGAGCAGTACTTC.